Below, one T cell receptor (beta chain) is given with its context. Antigen unknown. CDR1 LGHDT and CDR2 YNNKEL come from the germline V gene (reference sequence). This CDR3 comprises 16 residues. Trimming removed 1 base from V and 5 bases from J; junction bases left unmatched: 6. Clones were sequenced by immunoSEQ multiplex PCR, and TCRdb holds only the in-frame ones, with some missing. This repertoire shows some 4,200 clones, roughly 88% found once; its top ten account for about 6.8%. These data belong to a study of brain metastases from non-small cell lung cancer. Study conclusions and caveats: Metastases had sparse T cells but largely shared repertoires with primaries. Compared with primary tumors, brain metastases showed less T-cell infiltration. Compared with their matched primary tumors, approximately 64% of brain metastases showed expanded T-cell clones.

The J gene is TRBJ2-5, the V gene TRBV3-1 (or the pseudogene TRBV3-2); 11 bases are a match to TRBD2. Sequencing input: primary lung tumor tissue. The sequence came from a donor at least 40 years old with non-small cell lung cancer. The chain's CDR3 is CASSQALAGGSETQYF. The CDR3 region has the DNA TGTGCCAGCAGCCAAGCCTTAGCGGGAGGGAGTGAGACCCAGTACTTC.